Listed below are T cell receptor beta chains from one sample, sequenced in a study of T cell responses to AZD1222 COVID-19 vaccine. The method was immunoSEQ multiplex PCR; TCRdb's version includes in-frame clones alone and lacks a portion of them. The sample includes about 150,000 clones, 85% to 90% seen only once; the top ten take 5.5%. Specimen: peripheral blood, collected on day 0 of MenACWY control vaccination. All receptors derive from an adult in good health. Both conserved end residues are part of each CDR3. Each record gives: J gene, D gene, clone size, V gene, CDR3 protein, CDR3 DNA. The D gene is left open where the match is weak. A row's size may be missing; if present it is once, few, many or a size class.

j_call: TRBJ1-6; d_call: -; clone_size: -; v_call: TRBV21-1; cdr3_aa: CASSTSYNSPLHF; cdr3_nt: TGTGCCAGCAGCACCTCCTATAATTCACCCCTCCACTTT
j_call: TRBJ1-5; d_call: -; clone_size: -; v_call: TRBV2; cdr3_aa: CASSVRALSNQPQHF; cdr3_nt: TGTGCCAGCAGTGTTAGGGCCCTTAGCAATCAGCCCCAGCATTTT
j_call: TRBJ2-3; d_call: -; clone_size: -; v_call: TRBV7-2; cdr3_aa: CASSLFGKDTQYF; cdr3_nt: TGTGCCAGCAGCCTTTTCGGGAAAGATACGCAGTATTTT
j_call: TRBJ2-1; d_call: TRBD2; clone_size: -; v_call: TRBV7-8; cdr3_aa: CASTPGLAEYNEQFF; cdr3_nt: TGTGCCAGCACCCCAGGACTAGCGGAATACAATGAGCAGTTCTTC
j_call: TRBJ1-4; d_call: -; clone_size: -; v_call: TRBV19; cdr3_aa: CASRAEGNRGEKLFF; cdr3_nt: TGTGCCAGTAGAGCAGAGGGGAATAGGGGTGAAAAACTGTTTTTT
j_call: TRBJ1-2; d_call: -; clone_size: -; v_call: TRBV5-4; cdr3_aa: CASSVDSRGYTF; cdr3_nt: TGTGCCAGCAGCGTTGACTCACGTGGCTACACCTTC
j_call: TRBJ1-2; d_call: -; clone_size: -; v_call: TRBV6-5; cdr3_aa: CASRHRRVTNYGYTF; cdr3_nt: TGTGCCAGCAGACACCGAAGGGTCACCAACTATGGCTACACCTTC
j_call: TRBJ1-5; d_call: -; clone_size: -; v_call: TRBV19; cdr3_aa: CASSLGRGSNQPQHF; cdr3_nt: TGTGCCAGTAGTCTAGGAAGGGGAAGCAATCAGCCCCAGCATTTT
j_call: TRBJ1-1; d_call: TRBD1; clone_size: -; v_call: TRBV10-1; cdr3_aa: CASSLTGITEAFF; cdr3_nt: TGCGCCAGCAGCCTGACAGGGATCACTGAAGCTTTCTTT
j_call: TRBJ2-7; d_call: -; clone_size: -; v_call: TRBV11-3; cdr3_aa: CASSLVLGGAYEQYF; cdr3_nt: TGTGCCAGCAGCCTGGTCTTGGGGGGAGCGTACGAGCAGTACTTC
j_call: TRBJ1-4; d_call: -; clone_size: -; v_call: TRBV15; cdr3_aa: CATSRDRYPNEKLFF; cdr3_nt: TGTGCCACCAGCAGAGATCGGTATCCTAATGAAAAACTGTTTTTT
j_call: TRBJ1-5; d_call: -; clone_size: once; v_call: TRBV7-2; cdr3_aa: CASSLSRGNQPQHF; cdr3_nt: TGTGCCAGCAGCTTATCCAGGGGCAATCAGCCCCAGCATTTT
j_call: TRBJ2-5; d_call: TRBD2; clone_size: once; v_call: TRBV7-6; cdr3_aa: CASSLWTSGRGETQYF; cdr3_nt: TGTGCCAGCAGCTTGTGGACTAGCGGGAGAGGCGAGACCCAGTACTTC
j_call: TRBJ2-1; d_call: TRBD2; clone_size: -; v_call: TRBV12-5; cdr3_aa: CASGGTSREQFF; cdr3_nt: TGTGCTAGTGGTGGGACTAGCCGTGAGCAGTTCTTC
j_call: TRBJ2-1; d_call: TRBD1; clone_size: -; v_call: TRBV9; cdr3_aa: CASSVGTGRNEQFF; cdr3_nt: TGTGCCAGCAGCGTAGGGACAGGTAGAAATGAGCAGTTCTTC
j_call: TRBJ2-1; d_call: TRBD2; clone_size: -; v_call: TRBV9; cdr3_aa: CASSLGTSGRVSEQFF; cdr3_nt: TGTGCCAGCAGCCTCGGGACTAGCGGGAGGGTTAGTGAGCAGTTCTTC
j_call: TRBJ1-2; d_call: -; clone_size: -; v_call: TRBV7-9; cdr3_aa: CASSFRGGGYTF; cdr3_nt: TGTGCCAGCAGCTTTAGAGGGGGAGGCTACACCTTC
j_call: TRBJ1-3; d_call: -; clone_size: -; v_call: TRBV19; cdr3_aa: CASSIFQGGSGNTIYF; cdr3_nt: TGTGCCAGTAGTATATTCCAGGGTGGTAGTGGAAACACCATATATTTT
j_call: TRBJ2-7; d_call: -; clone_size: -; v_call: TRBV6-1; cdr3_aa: CASSEIRDTSYEQYF; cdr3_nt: TGTGCCAGCAGTGAGATTCGGGACACCTCCTACGAGCAGTACTTC
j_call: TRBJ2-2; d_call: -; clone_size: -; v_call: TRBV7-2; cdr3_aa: CASSLYMGPGELFF; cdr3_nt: TGTGCCAGCAGCTTATATATGGGGCCCGGGGAGCTGTTTTTT
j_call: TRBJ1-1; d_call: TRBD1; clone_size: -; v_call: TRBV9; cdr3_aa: CASSVVVATDRVPEAFF; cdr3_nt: TGTGCCAGCAGCGTAGTAGTAGCTACCGACAGGGTGCCGGAAGCTTTCTTT
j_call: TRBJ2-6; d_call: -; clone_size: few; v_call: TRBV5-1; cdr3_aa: CASRMESGANVLTF; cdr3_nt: TGCGCCAGCAGAATGGAATCTGGGGCCAACGTCCTGACTTTC
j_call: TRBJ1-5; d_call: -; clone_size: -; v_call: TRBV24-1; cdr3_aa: CATSEAGANQPQHF; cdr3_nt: TGTGCCACCAGTGAAGCGGGGGCTAATCAGCCCCAGCATTTT
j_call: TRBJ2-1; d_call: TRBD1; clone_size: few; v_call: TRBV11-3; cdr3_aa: CASSTPGQLNNNEQFF; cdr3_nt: TGTGCCAGCAGCACACCGGGACAGCTAAACAACAATGAGCAGTTCTTC
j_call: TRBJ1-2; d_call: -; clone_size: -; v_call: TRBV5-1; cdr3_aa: CASSLGSGTLEDGYTF; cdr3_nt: TGCGCCAGCAGCTTGGGGTCGGGCACTTTAGAGGATGGCTACACCTTC
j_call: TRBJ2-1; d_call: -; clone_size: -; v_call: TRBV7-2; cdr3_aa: CASSLTGAYNEQFF; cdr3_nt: TGTGCCAGCAGCTTAACGGGAGCTTACAATGAGCAGTTCTTC
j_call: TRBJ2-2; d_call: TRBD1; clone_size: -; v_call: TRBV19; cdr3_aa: CASSAQGTGELFF; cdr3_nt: TGTGCCAGTAGTGCACAGGGGACCGGGGAGCTGTTTTTT
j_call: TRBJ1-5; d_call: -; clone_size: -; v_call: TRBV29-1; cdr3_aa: CSVKSREPQHF; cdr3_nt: TGCAGCGTTAAGTCCCGGGAGCCCCAGCATTTT
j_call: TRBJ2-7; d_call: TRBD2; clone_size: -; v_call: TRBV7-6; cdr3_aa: CASSGGTSGRETQYF; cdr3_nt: TGTGCCAGCAGCGGTGGGACTAGCGGGAGGGAAACGCAGTACTTC
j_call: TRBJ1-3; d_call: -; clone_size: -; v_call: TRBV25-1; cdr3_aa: CASTKGGSGNTIYF; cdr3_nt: TGTGCCAGCACAAAAGGAGGGTCTGGAAACACCATATATTTT
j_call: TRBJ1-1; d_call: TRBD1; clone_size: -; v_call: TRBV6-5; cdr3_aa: CASSRGRTGGTEAFF; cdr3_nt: TGTGCCAGCAGTCGTGGTAGGACAGGGGGCACTGAAGCTTTCTTT
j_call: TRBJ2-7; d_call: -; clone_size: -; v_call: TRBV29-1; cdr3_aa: CSVTPGAGRSGSYEQYF; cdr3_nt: TGCAGCGTCACCCCCGGGGCAGGGCGAAGTGGCTCCTACGAGCAGTACTTC
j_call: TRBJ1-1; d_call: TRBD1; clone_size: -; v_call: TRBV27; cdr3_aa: CASSTRTGGTEAFF; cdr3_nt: TGTGCCAGCAGTACGAGGACAGGGGGCACTGAAGCTTTCTTT
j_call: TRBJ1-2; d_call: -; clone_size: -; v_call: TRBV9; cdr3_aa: CASSVQGTNYGYTF; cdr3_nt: TGTGCCAGCAGCGTACAGGGAACTAACTATGGCTACACCTTC
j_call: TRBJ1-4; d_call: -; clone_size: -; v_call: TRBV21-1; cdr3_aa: CASSKGAGPNEKLFF; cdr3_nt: TGTGCCAGCAGCAAAGGGGCAGGGCCTAATGAAAAACTGTTTTTT
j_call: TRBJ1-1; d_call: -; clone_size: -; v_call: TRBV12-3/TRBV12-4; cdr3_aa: CASSINSGTEAFF; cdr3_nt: TGTGCCAGCAGTATAAACTCGGGCACTGAAGCTTTCTTT
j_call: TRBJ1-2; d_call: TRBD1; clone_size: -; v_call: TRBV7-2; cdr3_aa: CASSIGQGYYGYTF; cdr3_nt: TGTGCCAGCAGCATCGGACAGGGCTACTATGGCTACACCTTC
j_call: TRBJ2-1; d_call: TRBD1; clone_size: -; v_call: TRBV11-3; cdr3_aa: CASSLVLRQGAGNEQFF; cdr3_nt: TGTGCCAGCAGCTTAGTCCTGAGACAGGGGGCAGGCAATGAGCAGTTCTTC
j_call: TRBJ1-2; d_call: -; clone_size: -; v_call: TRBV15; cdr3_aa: CATSTRSYGYTF; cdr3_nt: TGTGCCACCAGCACCCGCAGCTATGGCTACACCTTC
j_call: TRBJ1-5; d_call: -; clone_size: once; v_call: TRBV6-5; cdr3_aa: CASSPTDNPWQPQHF; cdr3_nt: TGTGCCAGCAGTCCTACGGACAACCCTTGGCAGCCCCAGCATTTT
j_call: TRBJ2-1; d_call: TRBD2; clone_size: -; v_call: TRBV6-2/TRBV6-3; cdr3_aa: CASSLAGGWGEQFF; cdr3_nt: TGTGCCAGCAGTCTAGCGGGAGGATGGGGTGAGCAGTTCTTC
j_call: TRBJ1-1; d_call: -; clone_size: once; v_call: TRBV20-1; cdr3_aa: CSASKGSLNTEAFF; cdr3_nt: TGCAGTGCTAGTAAGGGCAGCCTGAACACTGAAGCTTTCTTT
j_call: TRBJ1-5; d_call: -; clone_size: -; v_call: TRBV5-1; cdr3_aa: CASSLGDAFNQPQHF; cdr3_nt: TGCGCCAGCAGCTTGGGGGACGCTTTTAATCAGCCCCAGCATTTT
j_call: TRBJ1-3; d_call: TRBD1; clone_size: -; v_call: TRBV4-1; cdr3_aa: CASSQVRDRGTGNTIYF; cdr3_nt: TGCGCCAGCAGCCAAGTTAGGGACAGGGGCACTGGAAACACCATATATTTT
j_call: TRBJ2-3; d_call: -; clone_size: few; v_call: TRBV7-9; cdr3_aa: CASSLAQLGEQYF; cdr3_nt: TGTGCCAGCAGCTTAGCGCAACTGGGTGAGCAGTATTTT
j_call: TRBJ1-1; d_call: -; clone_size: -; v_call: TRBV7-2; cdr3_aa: CASKLNGGHTEAFF; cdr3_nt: TGTGCCAGCAAGCTTAATGGGGGTCACACTGAAGCTTTCTTT
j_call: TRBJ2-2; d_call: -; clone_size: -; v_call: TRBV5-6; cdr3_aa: CASSFTGGWAANTGELFF; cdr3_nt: TGTGCCAGCAGCTTTACCGGCGGGTGGGCCGCGAACACCGGGGAGCTGTTTTTT
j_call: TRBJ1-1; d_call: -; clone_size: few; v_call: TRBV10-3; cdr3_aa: CAISGRQASDTEAFF; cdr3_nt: TGTGCCATCAGTGGCCGACAGGCAAGTGACACTGAAGCTTTCTTT
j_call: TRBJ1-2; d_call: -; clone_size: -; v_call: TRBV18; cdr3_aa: CASSPSTDADYGYTF; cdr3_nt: TGTGCCAGCTCACCTTCGACAGATGCCGACTATGGCTACACCTTC
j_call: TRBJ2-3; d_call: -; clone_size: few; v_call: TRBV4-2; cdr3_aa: CASSQDRGGSTDTQYF; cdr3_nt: TGTGCCAGCAGCCAAGATCGGGGAGGTAGCACAGATACGCAGTATTTT
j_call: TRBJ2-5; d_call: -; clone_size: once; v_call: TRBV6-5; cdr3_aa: CASSMTAPQETQYF; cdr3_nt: TGTGCCAGCAGTATGACAGCACCACAAGAGACCCAGTACTTC
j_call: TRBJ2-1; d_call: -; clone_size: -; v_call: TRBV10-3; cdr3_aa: CAITDRSSYNEQFF; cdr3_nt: TGTGCCATCACGGACCGTAGCTCCTACAATGAGCAGTTCTTC
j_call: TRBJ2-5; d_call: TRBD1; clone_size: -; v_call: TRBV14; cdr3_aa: CASSASKVWWTGQETQYF; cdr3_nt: TGTGCCAGCAGCGCTAGTAAAGTGTGGTGGACAGGTCAAGAGACCCAGTACTTC
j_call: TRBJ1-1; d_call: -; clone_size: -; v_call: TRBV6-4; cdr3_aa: CASSDGRGHTEAFF; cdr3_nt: TGTGCCAGCAGTGACGGCCGTGGGCACACTGAAGCTTTCTTT
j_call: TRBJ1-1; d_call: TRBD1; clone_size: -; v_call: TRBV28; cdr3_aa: CASWDRLNTEAFF; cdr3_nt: TGTGCCAGTTGGGACAGGTTGAACACTGAAGCTTTCTTT
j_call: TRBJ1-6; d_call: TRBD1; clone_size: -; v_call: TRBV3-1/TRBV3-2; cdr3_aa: CASSLNRGYSPLHF; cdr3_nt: TGTGCCAGCAGCTTAAACAGGGGATACTCACCCCTCCACTTT
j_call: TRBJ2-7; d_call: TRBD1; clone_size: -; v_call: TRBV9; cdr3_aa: CASSVRGLDGEQYF; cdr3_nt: TGTGCCAGCAGCGTAAGGGGGCTGGACGGCGAGCAGTACTTC
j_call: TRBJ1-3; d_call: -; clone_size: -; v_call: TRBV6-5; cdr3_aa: CASTVLAGNTIYF; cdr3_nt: TGTGCCAGCACCGTTTTGGCCGGAAACACCATATATTTT
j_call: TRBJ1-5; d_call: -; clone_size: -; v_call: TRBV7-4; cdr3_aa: CASSSRRHRVWNQPQHF; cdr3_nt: TGTGCCAGCAGTTCACGCAGACACAGGGTTTGGAATCAGCCCCAGCATTTT